The 18 T cell receptor beta chains given below trace back to one sample, sequenced in a study of T cell responses to AZD1222 COVID-19 vaccine (dated by TCRdb to the early 2020s). Libraries were prepared through the immunoSEQ multiplex PCR assay. TCRdb retrieved this table from immuneACCESS and kept in-frame rearrangements only. Not all clones are present; in checked studies, unresolved V genes account for under half, and no reason is known for the remainder. Present in this sample are approximately 150,000 clones, approximately 92% of which were seen just once. Jointly, the top ten make up about 2.5% of the sample. The time point label here, explained by the study, means: baseline before first vaccination. The material was peripheral blood, obtained on day 0 of AZD1222 vaccination. Source of these receptors: an adult in good health.

This clone was detected a few times. The gene calls are TRBV4-1 and TRBJ2-3; a possible D gene is TRBD2 (6 bases). The CDR3 spans 17 residues. Germline CDR1 MGHRA, CDR2 YSYEKL. The ends were cut back, 1 base at V and 4 bases at J, with 18 bases in the middle. CDR3 coding DNA: TGCGCCAGCAGCCAAGGTTGGAACTACCGGGGGTCAGATACGCAGTATTTT. It codes for CASSQGWNYRGSDTQYF.

This chain joins TRBV20-1 and TRBJ2-7; a weak D match, TRBD2 (5 bases). This CDR3 comprises 14 residues. V was pared by 4 bases and J by 2 bases, with 15 bases between. The germline V gene encodes CDR1 DFQATT and CDR2 SNEGSKA (reference sequence). The CDR3 sequence is CSANDPEVPYEQYF. The CDR3 DNA sequence: TGCAGTGCTAATGATCCGGAGGTCCCCTACGAGCAGTACTTC.

The genes are TRBV2 and TRBJ1-1, with TRBD1 matching 9 bases. The CDR3 runs 15 residues. Germline-derived CDR1 and CDR2 are SNHLY and FYNNEI. V trimming: 7 bases; J trimming: 0 bases; junction bases outside the gene matches: 6. The CDR3 protein is CASKHRGLLNTEAFF. The CDR3 DNA reads TGTGCCAGCAAACACAGGGGGCTACTGAACACTGAAGCTTTCTTT. The full variable domain, in which reference TRBV2 and TRBJ1-1 provide the parts outside the CDR3, is EPEVTQTPSHQVTQMGQEVILRCVPISNHLYFYWYRQILGQKVEFLVSFYNNEISEKSEIFDDQFSVERPDGSNFTLKIRSTKLEDSAMYFCASKHRGLLNTEAFFGQGTRLTVV.

The CDR3 is CASSPGTGGSALHF. The CDR3 DNA reads TGCGCCAGCAGCCCCGGGACAGGGGGGTCTGCTCTCCACTTT. This chain joins TRBV5-1 and TRBJ1-6, with TRBD1 matching over 11 bases. Trimming took 4 bases from V and 16 from J; bases not matched to a gene: 10. Germline V lookup: CDR1 SGHRS, CDR2 YFSETQ. The CDR3 runs 14 residues. Together with reference TRBV5-1 and TRBJ1-6, the CDR3 gives the full variable domain: KAGVTQTPRYLIKTRGQQVTLSCSPISGHRSVSWYQQTPGQGLQFLFEYFSETQRNKGNFPGRFSGRQFSNSRSEMNVSTLELGDSALYLCASSPGTGGSALHFGNGTRLTVT.

V is TRBV30 and J is TRBJ1-5; 7 bases line up with TRBD1. The CDR3 is 14 amino acids. V lost 2 bases, J lost 4 bases, and 5 bases stayed unmatched. The V gene's germline CDR1 is GTSNPN and CDR2 SVGIG (reference sequence). Here the CDR3 DNA reads TGTGCCTGGAGTCAGGACAGGCGAAATCAGCCCCAGCATTTT. Translation: CAWSQDRRNQPQHF.

The chain couples TRBV7-9 to TRBJ1-5; D not resolved. V was trimmed by 0 bases and J by 0 bases, leaving 6 bases between them. From germline, CDR1 is SEHNR and CDR2 FQNEAQ (reference sequence). The CDR3 has 15 amino acids. In nucleotides, the CDR3 is TGTGCCAGCAGCTTAGCGGCAGATAGCAATCAGCCCCAGCATTTT. Translated: CASSLAADSNQPQHF.

The chain combines TRBV5-5 with TRBJ1-5, with 7 nucleotides matching TRBD1. Germline trimming cut 4 bases from V and 0 bases from J; bases unmatched to any gene: 10. The length of the CDR3 is 17 residues. The germline V gene encodes CDR1 SGHKS and CDR2 YYEKEE (reference sequence). CDR3 sequence: CASSDRTGAYSNQPQHF. In DNA, the CDR3 is TGTGCCAGCAGCGATCGGACAGGAGCTTATAGCAATCAGCCCCAGCATTTT.

This sequence joins TRBV28 and TRBJ2-1, with TRBD1 matching over 9 bases. The junction had 7 bases not matched to a gene; V was cut back by 6 bases and J by 4 bases. CDR1 is MDHEN and CDR2 is SYDVKM in the germline V gene. This CDR3 spans 15 amino acids. CDR3 DNA sequence: TGTGCCAGCAGACACAGGGGGCTGGGGTACAATGAGCAGTTCTTC. Amino acid sequence: CASRHRGLGYNEQFF.

The chain couples TRBV7-9 to TRBJ1-3; D remains ambiguous. The germline V gene encodes CDR1 SEHNR and CDR2 FQNEAQ (reference sequence). The CDR3 totals 18 residues. The V gene lost 2 bases and the J gene lost 1 base, with 18 bases spanning the gap. CDR3 region: CASSLIQNDRISGNTIYF. Here the CDR3 DNA reads TGTGCCAGCAGCTTAATCCAAAATGACCGAATATCTGGAAACACCATATATTTT.

The J gene is TRBJ1-1, the V gene TRBV18; D unclear. Germline loops: CDR1 KGHSH, CDR2 LQKENI. CDR3 length: 14 amino acids. Trimming cost V 0 bases and J 7 bases, with 12 bases left between them. CDR3 nucleotide sequence: TGTGCCAGCTCACCACCCTCCCCCCGAGGTGAAGCTTTCTTT. Protein sequence: CASSPPSPRGEAFF.

This chain uses TRBV3-1 (or the pseudogene TRBV3-2) with TRBJ1-6; possible D gene TRBD1, 5 bases. Germline V gene lookup returns CDR1 LGHDT and CDR2 YNNKEL (reference sequence). The CDR3 spans 14 residues. Trimming removed 5 bases from V and 5 bases from J, with 10 bases in between. CDR3: CASSAGTNNSPLHF. In DNA form, the CDR3 reads TGTGCCAGCAGCGCCGGGACGAATAATTCACCCCTCCACTTT.

The chain carries TRBV19 and TRBJ2-1; D is unclear. The ends were cut back, 6 bases at V and 0 bases at J, with 9 bases in the middle. The CDR3 spans 14 residues. The V gene's germline CDR1 is LNHDA and CDR2 SQIVND (reference sequence). As DNA, the CDR3 is TGTGCCAGTAGGGGCGAGAGCTCCTACAATGAGCAGTTCTTC. Residues: CASRGESSYNEQFF.

The gene calls are TRBV28 and TRBJ1-2; 8 bases match TRBD1. The J segment lost 8 bases and the V segment lost 6 bases, leaving 11 bases of the junction unmatched. In germline, CDR1 is MDHEN, CDR2 SYDVKM. The CDR3 runs 14 residues. CDR3 loop: CASRPQGESRGYTF. Here the CDR3 DNA reads TGTGCCAGCAGGCCACAGGGGGAGTCGCGCGGCTACACCTTC.

The rearrangement links TRBV27 to TRBJ1-3; D call uncertain. V lost 8 bases and J 1 base, leaving 9 bases between the germline ends. The CDR3 runs to 13 residues. CDR1 and CDR2 (germline): MNHEY, SMNVEV (reference sequence). CDR3 nucleotide sequence: TGTGCCAGCGGTAGGGCTTCTGGAAACACCATATATTTT. Protein: CASGRASGNTIYF.

The rearrangement links TRBV10-3 to TRBJ1-2, with D tentatively TRBD1 (6 bases). CDR3 length equals 13 residues. Germline CDR1 and CDR2: ENHRY and SYGVKD. The ends were cut back, 4 bases at V and 6 bases at J, with 12 bases in the middle. For the CDR3, the DNA is TGTGCCATCAGTGTAGAGGGGGATGATGGCTACACCTTC. It translates to CAISVEGDDGYTF.

The J gene is TRBJ2-7, the V gene TRBV5-1, with D maybe TRBD2 (5 bases). Trimming pared 0 bases from V and 0 bases from J, leaving 7 bases between. Germline V gene lookup returns CDR1 SGHRS and CDR2 YFSETQ. CDR3 length: 14 amino acids. CDR3 nucleotides: TGCGCCAGCAGCTTGGGAGCGGTCTCCTACGAGCAGTACTTC. Translation: CASSLGAVSYEQYF.

V is TRBV6-5 and J is TRBJ1-5, with 9 bases matching TRBD1. Germline V gene sequence: CDR1 MNHEY, CDR2 SVGAGI. This CDR3 has 15 amino acids. The V and J ends lost 6 bases and 3 bases, in that order; junction bases with no gene match: 6. The DNA of the CDR3 is TGTGCCAGCAGAGCCGGGACAGGGCACAATCAGCCCCAGCATTTT. Translated: CASRAGTGHNQPQHF.

In DNA form, the CDR3 reads TGCGCCAGCAGCCAAGTAGGGAGGCTTGGCTACACCTTC. As protein: CASSQVGRLGYTF. V usage is TRBV4-1 and J usage is TRBJ1-2; no firm D call. This CDR3 region has 13 residues. The V end was cut by 1 base, the J end by 7 bases, with 10 bases between. The V gene's germline CDR1 is MGHRA and CDR2 YSYEKL.